These 6 T cell receptor beta chains were sequenced from one sample in a study of CD4 T cells in relation to SARS-CoV-2 and coronaviruses. These TCRs' antigens remain unknown. Generated by immunoSEQ multiplex PCR, the TCRdb table keeps only in-frame clones and is missing some. The table records over 35,000 clones, under 80% of them present only once. What was sequenced was memory CD4+ T cells from PBMCs, cultured in vitro. All receptors come from an adult with COVID-19.

This clone occurred once. The chain links TRBV28 to TRBJ1-2; D is possibly TRBD1 (5 bases). The germline gives CDR1 MDHEN, CDR2 SYDVKM. This CDR3 has 12 residues. V lost 4 bases and J lost 7, with 10 bases in between. The CDR3 spells CASSSGRGGYTF. The CDR3 DNA is TGTGCCAGCAGTTCAGGGCGTGGTGGCTACACCTTC.

The J gene is TRBJ1-4, the V gene TRBV5-4, with 7 bases that match TRBD1. The CDR3 is made up of 14 amino acids. The germline V gene encodes CDR1 SGHNT and CDR2 YYREEE (reference sequence). V shed 0 bases and J 6 bases; nucleotides not matched to a gene: 2. The CDR3: CASSLAQGDEKLFF. The CDR3 nucleotides are TGTGCCAGCAGCTTGGCTCAGGGGGATGAAAAACTGTTTTTT.

The genes are TRBV28 and TRBJ2-7; 8 bases align to TRBD2. The ends lost 3 bases at V and 5 bases at J; junction bases unmatched: 12. The CDR3 is made up of 16 amino acids. In germline, CDR1 is MDHEN, CDR2 SYDVKM. The CDR3 loop reads CASSLLKREGLHEQYF. The DNA of the CDR3 is TGTGCCAGCAGTTTGCTTAAACGGGAGGGCCTCCACGAGCAGTACTTC.

This CDR3 is CASSQEKGYPYEQYF. The CDR3 nucleotides are TGCGCCAGCAGCCAAGAGAAGGGTTATCCCTACGAGCAGTACTTC. This chain uses TRBV4-3 with TRBJ2-7, with no clear D. The CDR3 runs 15 residues. The germline CDR1 and CDR2 sequences are LGHNA and YSLEER. V dropped 0 bases and J dropped 2 bases, with 11 bases sitting between them.

The chain has TRBV5-6 and TRBJ2-7; 9 bases align to TRBD2. The CDR3 has 16 amino acids. V trimming: 0 bases; J trimming: 4 bases; junction bases outside the gene matches: 8. Per the germline V gene, CDR1 is SGHDT and CDR2 is YYEEEE. The CDR3 loop reads CASSLAFGGRVYEQYF. CDR3 coding DNA: TGTGCCAGCAGCTTGGCGTTCGGCGGGAGGGTGTACGAGCAGTACTTC.

V is TRBV5-1 and J is TRBJ2-7; D perhaps matches TRBD1 (5 bases). The CDR3 has 16 amino acids. The germline gives CDR1 SGHRS, CDR2 YFSETQ. V lost 4 bases to trimming and J lost 5 bases, with 22 bases between them. In nucleotides, the CDR3 is TGCGCCAGCAGCCCGTATCAAGGGGTGGGGTCTGACGAGCAGTACTTC. Protein product: CASSPYQGVGSDEQYF. Full variable domain (outside the CDR3, taken from reference TRBV5-1 and TRBJ2-7): KAGVTQTPRYLIKTRGQQVTLSCSPISGHRSVSWYQQTPGQGLQFLFEYFSETQRNKGNFPGRFSGRQFSNSRSEMNVSTLELGDSALYLCASSPYQGVGSDEQYFGPGTRLTVT.